These T cell receptor beta chains were read from a single sample in a study of cytomegalovirus exposure and HLA in healthy donors. Using immunoSEQ multiplex PCR, the repertoire was profiled, and TCRdb retains in-frame clones only, with some absent. The sample holds roughly 59,000 clones, roughly 92% seen once. Specimen: PBMCs. The receptors were sampled from a man aged 18-30 years in good health and CMV-seropositive. Each CDR3 is given with its conserved first and last residue. D genes are given only for firm matches. Clone sizes are given selectively: once, few, many, or a class where the clone is expanded.

NA	TRBV15	TRBD1	13	TRBJ2-5	CATTTGEQETQYF	TGTGCCACCACCACAGGGGAACAAGAGACCCAGTACTTC
NA	TRBV28	NA	15	TRBJ2-7	CASSTPGTRAYEQYF	TGTGCCAGCAGCACCCCCGGGACACGAGCCTACGAGCAGTACTTC
NA	TRBV27	NA	19	TRBJ1-2	CASSLWLWEEALRYYGYTF	TGTGCCAGCAGTTTATGGTTATGGGAGGAAGCGCTGAGGTACTATGGCTACACCTTC
NA	TRBV29-1	TRBD1	17	TRBJ1-2	CSVDPSVGQGATYGYTF	TGCAGCGTTGACCCATCGGTAGGACAGGGGGCAACATATGGCTACACCTTC
NA	TRBV6-5	NA	14	TRBJ2-1	CASARTYSVNEQFF	TGTGCCAGCGCTCGGACTTATTCCGTCAATGAGCAGTTCTTC
NA	TRBV2	TRBD1	16	TRBJ1-2	CASRSWGQGDLYGYTF	TGTGCCAGCCGATCTTGGGGACAGGGAGACCTCTATGGCTACACCTTC
NA	TRBV28	TRBD1	17	TRBJ1-5	CASRGGAAPYSNQPQHF	TGTGCCAGCAGAGGGGGCGCAGCTCCTTATAGCAATCAGCCCCAGCATTTT
NA	TRBV6-6	NA	12	TRBJ1-1	CASSYSREEAFF	TGTGCCAGCAGTTACTCGCGGGAGGAAGCTTTCTTT
once	TRBV7-6	NA	16	TRBJ2-7	CASSLQTDRSSYEQYF	TGTGCCAGCAGCCTACAGACAGATAGGAGCTCCTACGAGCAGTACTTC
once	TRBV18	NA	14	TRBJ2-7	CASSPGRGSYEQYF	TGTGCCAGCTCACCAGGGCGGGGCTCCTACGAGCAGTACTTC
NA	TRBV7-3	NA	13	TRBJ2-5	CASSLTPQETQYF	TGTGCCAGCAGCTTAACCCCACAAGAGACCCAGTACTTC
NA	TRBV19	NA	13	TRBJ1-2	CASIGQGNYGYTF	TGTGCCAGCATCGGGCAGGGAAACTATGGCTACACCTTC
NA	TRBV5-5	NA	15	TRBJ1-2	CASSLLTPELYGYTF	TGTGCCAGCAGCTTGCTAACCCCTGAGCTCTATGGCTACACCTTC
NA	TRBV29-1	TRBD1	17	TRBJ2-6	CSVVIDRGSSGANVLTF	TGCAGCGTTGTGATCGACAGGGGCAGCTCTGGGGCCAACGTCCTGACTTTC
NA	TRBV19	NA	15	TRBJ2-1	CASSIAGVVYNEQFF	TGTGCCAGTAGTATAGCCGGAGTTGTATACAATGAGCAGTTCTTC
NA	TRBV18	NA	18	TRBJ1-1	CASSLAPQSMVLNTEAFF	TGTGCCAGCTCACTAGCCCCCCAGTCAATGGTGCTGAACACTGAAGCTTTCTTT
NA	TRBV10-1	NA	15	TRBJ2-1	CASSDHRASNDEQFF	TGCGCCAGCAGTGACCACCGGGCTAGCAACGATGAGCAGTTCTTC
NA	TRBV4-2	NA	14	TRBJ1-5	CASSQVVGNQPQHF	TGTGCCAGCAGCCAAGTCGTCGGCAATCAGCCCCAGCATTTT
NA	TRBV11-2	TRBD2	17	TRBJ2-3	CASSLDAGGRITDTQYF	TGTGCCAGCAGCTTAGACGCGGGAGGACGTATCACAGATACGCAGTATTTT
NA	TRBV5-1	NA	13	TRBJ1-1	CASSPNRETEAFF	TGCGCCAGCAGCCCAAACAGGGAAACTGAAGCTTTCTTT
NA	TRBV19	NA	13	TRBJ1-3	CASRSQAGNTIYF	TGTGCCAGTAGGTCCCAGGCTGGAAACACCATATATTTT
NA	TRBV5-4	TRBD1	15	TRBJ1-4	CASSIFTGEQQKLFF	TGTGCCAGCAGCATATTTACAGGGGAGCAGCAAAAACTGTTTTTT
NA	TRBV30	TRBD2	13	TRBJ2-1	CAWSVGTNNEQFF	TGTGCCTGGAGCGTCGGGACTAACAATGAGCAGTTCTTC
NA	TRBV19	NA	13	TRBJ2-5	CASKEQAQETQYF	TGTGCCAGTAAGGAACAGGCCCAAGAGACCCAGTACTTC
NA	TRBV10-3	NA	15	TRBJ2-1	CASSYNQGLSNEQFF	TGTGCCAGCAGTTACAACCAGGGCCTTTCCAATGAGCAGTTCTTC
NA	TRBV5-6	NA	16	TRBJ2-1	CASSSARLGSYNEQFF	TGTGCCAGCAGCTCGGCCCGACTAGGGTCCTACAATGAGCAGTTCTTC
NA	TRBV6-5	TRBD1	11	TRBJ2-1	CASQQGTEQFF	TGTGCCAGTCAACAGGGGACTGAGCAGTTCTTC
NA	TRBV6-1	NA	16	TRBJ1-3	CASSEAAGYSGNTIYF	TGTGCCAGCAGTGAAGCGGCTGGTTACTCTGGAAACACCATATATTTT
NA	TRBV7-3	NA	12	TRBJ2-1	CASSLGANEQFF	TGTGCCAGCAGCTTAGGGGCCAATGAGCAGTTCTTC
NA	TRBV28	TRBD2	17	TRBJ2-3	CASSTPLAGVDPDTQYF	TGTGCCAGCAGTACCCCACTAGCGGGAGTCGACCCAGATACGCAGTATTTT
NA	TRBV7-8	TRBD1	13	TRBJ1-4	CASSQQGGEKLFF	TGTGCCAGCAGCCAACAGGGGGGTGAAAAACTGTTTTTT
NA	TRBV2	NA	14	TRBJ1-2	CASRLGDTSYGYTF	TGTGCCAGCCGCCTGGGGGACACCTCCTATGGCTACACCTTC
NA	TRBV5-1	TRBD1	15	TRBJ2-1	CASSFGDRSDNEQFF	TGCGCCAGCAGCTTTGGGGACAGGAGCGACAATGAGCAGTTCTTC
NA	TRBV9	NA	17	TRBJ1-1	CASSPSETGLGHTEAFF	TGTGCCAGCAGCCCCAGTGAGACAGGCCTGGGTCACACTGAAGCTTTCTTT
NA	TRBV4-1	TRBD2	16	TRBJ2-1	CASSRLADSSYNEQFF	TGCGCCAGCAGCCGACTAGCGGACTCATCCTACAATGAGCAGTTCTTC
NA	TRBV7-2	TRBD1	15	TRBJ2-7	CASSLTGAKTYEQYF	TGTGCCAGCAGCTTAACAGGGGCGAAAACCTACGAGCAGTACTTC
NA	TRBV6-5	TRBD1	14	TRBJ2-5	CASSYRTGGETQYF	TGTGCCAGCAGTTACCGGACAGGGGGAGAGACCCAGTACTTC
NA	TRBV6-5	NA	14	TRBJ2-7	CASSPDSGSYEQYF	TGTGCCAGCAGTCCTGACAGTGGCTCCTACGAGCAGTACTTC
NA	TRBV6-6	TRBD1	15	TRBJ2-4	CASTPEDRAENIQYF	TGTGCCAGCACCCCAGAGGACAGGGCCGAAAACATTCAGTACTTC
NA	TRBV6-6	TRBD1	15	TRBJ2-7	CASSKTPGQGYEQYF	TGTGCCAGCAGCAAGACCCCGGGACAGGGCTACGAGCAGTACTTC
NA	TRBV10-1	TRBD1	13	TRBJ2-3	CASSRGQSDTQYF	TGCGCCAGCAGTCGGGGACAGTCGGATACGCAGTATTTT
NA	TRBV5-1	NA	15	TRBJ2-5	CASSLALRKQETQYF	TGCGCCAGCAGCTTGGCCTTGCGGAAGCAAGAGACCCAGTACTTC
NA	TRBV6-1	TRBD2	17	TRBJ2-5	CASSEENIAGGWETQYF	TGTGCCAGCAGTGAGGAAAATATAGCGGGAGGGTGGGAGACCCAGTACTTC
NA	TRBV2	TRBD2	16	TRBJ2-5	CASSEKGLAGGETQYF	TGTGCCAGCAGTGAAAAGGGACTAGCGGGAGGAGAGACCCAGTACTTC
NA	TRBV28	NA	14	TRBJ2-6	CASSFSSGANVLTF	TGTGCCAGCAGTTTCAGCTCTGGGGCCAACGTCCTGACTTTC
NA	TRBV6-1	TRBD2	15	TRBJ2-4	CASSGREGSKNIQYF	TGTGCCAGCAGCGGTAGGGAGGGTAGCAAAAACATTCAGTACTTC
NA	TRBV6-4	NA	16	TRBJ2-2	CASSANPLLRTGELFF	TGTGCCAGCAGTGCCAACCCCCTGTTGCGGACCGGGGAGCTGTTTTTT